This TCR beta chain appears in the sequencing data of a study of shared clonotypes between healthy human individuals. Study at large: There were three CD4 naive, three CD4 memory, two CD8 naive and one CD8 memory plates per donor.

Whole-study results and caveats: Relative to their counterparts shared across all four donors, non-shared clonotypes exhibited diminished generation probabilities.

For each subset, genomic DNA was distributed in equal portions over several immunoSEQ plates. Some clones are missing from TCRdb's copy, which holds only in-frame ones; the method was immunoSEQ multiplex PCR. Here the sample spans 80,000 to 100,000 clones, about 70% being singletons. This clone showed up just a few times. The antigen remains undetermined. V lost 2 bases and J lost 6; bases outside the gene matches: 4. Germline V CDR1 and CDR2: MDHEN, SYDVKM. The CDR3 runs to 15 residues. The V and J genes are TRBV28 and TRBJ2-1, with TRBD2 matching 10 bases. The clonotype comes from a man younger than 45 in good health. What was sequenced was memory CD8+ T cells sorted from blood. Noted subset: CD45RO+ cells pooled with CCR7-negative TemRA cells. In nucleotides, the CDR3 is TGTGCCAGCAGTTTACTAGCGGGAGAACTCAATGAGCAGTTCTTC. It specifies CASSLLAGELNEQFF.